This T cell receptor (beta chain) was sequenced during a study of blood T cell repertoires in COVID-19. Study background: The study drew acute and convalescent COVID-19 samples from the United States, Italy and Spain.

This CDR3 spans 14 amino acids. CDR1 and CDR2 (germline): MNHEY, SVGAGI. The V and J ends lost 6 bases and 6 bases, in that order; junction bases with no gene match: 7. Measured with immunoSEQ multiplex PCR; TCRdb has only the in-frame clones, and not every one. The sample has 35,000 to 50,000 clones; around four fifths are singletons. The sequenced sample consisted of peripheral blood. The rearrangement uses TRBV6-5 and TRBJ1-2, with TRBD1 matching over 10 bases. This sequence was found in a man aged 45-65 years with active or convalescent COVID-19. In DNA, the CDR3 is TGTGCCAGCAGACAGACAGGGGGCTTCGATGGCTACACCTTC. The encoded protein is CASRQTGGFDGYTF.